A single sample gave rise to the 13 T cell receptor beta chains below, sequenced in a study of cytomegalovirus exposure and HLA in healthy donors. The PCR used 60 Vbeta and 13 Jbeta primers. Clones were sequenced by immunoSEQ multiplex PCR, and TCRdb holds only the in-frame ones, with some missing. Here the sample spans 95,000 to 110,000 clones, roughly 80% being singletons. Sample: PBMCs. The receptor set was obtained from a man younger than 45 in good health and CMV-seropositive.

The gene calls are TRBV10-3 and TRBJ2-2, with 9 bases lining up with TRBD2. Germline CDR1 reads ENHRY; CDR2 reads SYGVKD. The V and J ends lost 1 base and 6 bases, in that order; junction bases with no gene match: 6. There are 16 residues in the CDR3. The CDR3 DNA reads as TGTGCCATCAGTGAGTTGGTAGCGGGGGAGTCCGGGGAGCTGTTTTTT. Protein product: CAISELVAGESGELFF.

The gene calls are TRBV16 and TRBJ1-1, with 7 bases fitting TRBD1. From germline, CDR1 is KGHSY and CDR2 FQNENV. J gave up 0 bases and V 2 bases, and 15 bases lay outside the gene matches. CDR3 length: 19 amino acids. In DNA, the CDR3 is TGTGCCAGCAGCCAACCTCTGGCCGGAGGGGGCCCTATGAACACTGAAGCTTTCTTT. Translating gives CASSQPLAGGGPMNTEAFF. The full variable domain, with the rest looked up from reference TRBV16 and TRBJ1-1, is GEEVAQTPKHLVRGEGQKAKLYCAPIKGHSYVFWYQQVLKNEFKFLISFQNENVFDETGMPKERFSAKCLPNSPCSLEIQATKLEDSAVYFCASSQPLAGGGPMNTEAFFGQGTRLTVV.

About this clone: At one of its ends the junction is not consistent with the germline gene, which may arise from a read error. This sequence joins TRBV7-9 and TRBJ2-7; 7 nucleotides line up with TRBD1. From germline, CDR1 is SEHNR and CDR2 FQNEAQ (reference sequence). This CDR3 contains 14 residues. The CDR3: CSSSTPGQTYEQYF. CDR3 coding DNA: TGTTCCAGCAGCACACCGGGACAGACCTACGAGCAGTACTTC. Based on the CDR3 plus reference TRBV7-9 and TRBJ2-7, the full variable domain is DTGVSQNPRHKITKRGQNVTFRCDPISEHNRLYWYRQTLGQGPEFLTYFQNEAQLEKSRLLSDRFSAERPKGSFSTLEIQRTEQGDSAMYLCSSSTPGQTYEQYFGPGTRLTVT.

In the case of this clone: The sample contains more than one DNA sequence encoding this CDR3. V gene TRBV10-3 combines with J gene TRBJ2-6, with TRBD1 matching 10 bases. Germline V gene sequence: CDR1 ENHRY, CDR2 SYGVKD. The J segment lost 0 bases and the V segment lost 10 bases, leaving 9 bases of the junction unmatched. CDR3 length: 17 amino acids. In DNA form, the CDR3 reads TGTGCCACCGATCAGGGACAGGGGTCCTCTGGGGCCAACGTCCTGACTTTC. Protein: CATDQGQGSSGANVLTF.

This clone was observed a handful of times. The chain carries TRBV7-3 and TRBJ1-1; weak D call: TRBD1 (6 bases). Trimming took off 2 bases at V and 1 base at J, with 8 bases between the two ends. The CDR3 extends over 14 amino acids. Germline V gene lookup returns CDR1 SGHTA and CDR2 FQGTGA. CDR3 residues: CASSLAGANTEAFF. As DNA, the CDR3 is TGTGCCAGCAGCTTAGCAGGGGCGAACACTGAAGCTTTCTTT.

This chain uses TRBV7-2 with TRBJ1-2; 8 nucleotides match TRBD1. The ends lost 1 base at V and 4 bases at J; junction bases unmatched: 8. The CDR3 has 16 residues. Germline-derived CDR1 and CDR2 are SGHTA and FQGNSA. CDR3 in DNA: TGTGCCAGCAGCTTAGGCCCTTGGACAGGGCCCTATGGCTACACCTTC. It codes for CASSLGPWTGPYGYTF.

Worth noting for this clone: A read error may account for a junction end that differs from germline. The V gene is TRBV7-9, the J gene TRBJ1-2; no clear D. The CDR3 sequence is 13 residues long. Germline V gene data show CDR1 as SEHNR and CDR2 as FQNEAQ (reference sequence). DNA for the CDR3: TGTTCCAGCAGCTTAGGAGTTAACTATGGCTACACCTTC. This codes for CSSSLGVNYGYTF. Full variable domain (missing parts from reference TRBV7-9 and TRBJ1-2): DTGVSQNPRHKITKRGQNVTFRCDPISEHNRLYWYRQTLGQGPEFLTYFQNEAQLEKSRLLSDRFSAERPKGSFSTLEIQRTEQGDSAMYLCSSSLGVNYGYTFGSGTRLTVV.

This clone has a handful of counts. The J gene is TRBJ1-2, the V gene TRBV6-5, with unresolved D. The V end was cut by 5 bases, the J end by 2 bases, with 12 bases between. CDR1 and CDR2 (germline): MNHEY, SVGAGI. The CDR3 sequence is 14 residues long. CDR3 nucleotides: TGTGCCAGCAGTGAAAGCGCGGAGAACTATGGCTACACCTTC. Its translation is CASSESAENYGYTF.

V gene TRBV5-4 combines with J gene TRBJ2-1, with TRBD2 matching over 8 bases. V lost 5 bases and J lost 2; bases outside the gene matches: 6. Germline V gives CDR1 SGHNT, CDR2 YYREEE (reference sequence). The CDR3 is 15 residues long. CDR3 DNA: TGTGCCAGCAGTCGGACTAGCCGGACCTACAATGAGCAGTTCTTC. Protein: CASSRTSRTYNEQFF. The full variable domain, rest sourced from reference TRBV5-4 and TRBJ2-1, is ETGVTQSPTHLIKTRGQQVTLRCSSQSGHNTVSWYQQALGQGPQFIFQYYREEENGRGNFPPRFSGLQFPNYSSELNVNALELDDSALYLCASSRTSRTYNEQFFGPGTRLTVL.

This clone was detected only once. Other DNA sequences within the sample encode an identical CDR3. The chain uses TRBV18 and TRBJ1-2; 10 bases agree with TRBD1. The V segment lost 3 bases and the J segment 3 bases; nucleotides outside the gene matches: 1. CDR3 length: 14 residues. Germline V lookup: CDR1 KGHSH, CDR2 LQKENI. The CDR3 sequence is CASSPGTGDYGYTF. In DNA form, the CDR3 reads TGTGCCAGCTCACCCGGGACAGGGGACTATGGCTACACCTTC. The entire variable domain, with the rest obtained from reference TRBV18 and TRBJ1-2, is as follows: NAGVMQNPRHLVRRRGQEARLRCSPMKGHSHVYWYRQLPEEGLKFMVYLQKENIIDESGMPKERFSAEFPKEGPSILRIQQVVRGDSAAYFCASSPGTGDYGYTFGSGTRLTVV.

This clone appeared a single time. The chain combines TRBV25-1 with TRBJ2-1; tentative D call: TRBD2 (5 bases). Per germline, CDR1 MGHDK and CDR2 SYGVNS. The CDR3 covers 12 residues. Trimming stripped 5 bases from V and 9 bases from J, with 11 bases between. The CDR3 loop is CASSLPEGEQFF. CDR3 bases: TGTGCCAGCAGTCTTCCCGAGGGTGAGCAGTTCTTC.

The chain employs TRBV7-9 and TRBJ1-3; D not resolved. Trimming shortened V by 11 bases and J by 5 bases, and 16 bases separated the two germline ends. Germline assignment: CDR1 SEHNR and CDR2 FQNEAQ (reference sequence). The length of the CDR3 is 13 residues. The CDR3 DNA reads TGTGCCGGCGGGGAGGGCGTCCGAAACACCATATATTTT. It specifies CAGGEGVRNTIYF.

This clone was detected only once. The rearrangement uses TRBV2 and TRBJ1-2; D gene unclear. V shed 4 bases and J shed 6 bases, with 9 bases lying between them. Germline CDR1 is SNHLY and CDR2 is FYNNEI. This CDR3 has 12 amino acids. CDR3 region: CASSAGMNGYTF. For the CDR3, the DNA is TGTGCCAGCAGTGCCGGGATGAATGGCTACACCTTC.